The T cell receptor (beta chain) described here comes from a study of Tregs in tolerant kidney transplant recipients. Overall study findings and caveats: In tolerant patients, donor-specific Tregs outgrew total Tregs, suggesting antigen-driven expansion. No direct test of biological reproducibility was done here.

Germline V CDR1 and CDR2: MNHEY, SMNVEV (reference sequence). Trimming stripped 6 bases from V and 2 bases from J, with 8 bases between. The CDR3 consists of 14 residues. With respect to this clone: No antigen is known for it. Other DNA sequences in the sample encode the same CDR3.

Profiling relied on immunoSEQ multiplex PCR, and the TCRdb table lists in-frame clones only, not all of them. Among about 64,000 clones listed, more than 70% were seen once. Mixed chimerism was transient after nonmyeloablative marrow transplants from related graft donors. Unstimulated Tregs (CD4+CD25+CD127-) and CD4+CD25- non-Tregs were sorted from PBMCs. This rearrangement joins TRBV27 to TRBJ1-6; D is perhaps TRBD1 (5 bases). Sequencing was performed on CD4+ T cells from blood (PBMCs), taken 6 months after the transplant. This sequence was found in a human patient who received a combined kidney and bone marrow transplant. Some T cells may trace back to the graft donor. CDR3: CASRTTAYNSPLHF. DNA for the CDR3: TGTGCCAGCAGAACGACAGCCTATAATTCACCCCTCCACTTT.